The rows below give T cell receptor beta chains drawn from one sample of a study of T cells after yellow fever vaccination. From the 5' RACE reads, TCRdb called clonotypes with MiXCR, one entry per CDR3 protein. The repertoire holds 95,000 to 150,000 distinct CDR3 sequences, 7.5% to 10% seen once, with 40% in the top ten. Sequencing used CD8+ T cells sorted from PBMCs, obtained on the day of the yellow fever booster vaccination. The receptors come from a young man who received the YFV17D yellow fever vaccine. Both conserved end residues are part of each CDR3. D genes are given only for firm matches. Clone size is shown for a subset of rows, as once, few, many or a class of expanded clone.

>TRBJ2-1|16|-|TRBD2|TRBV20-1
CSAFGLAGGLYNEQFF
TGCAGTGCCTTTGGACTAGCGGGGGGACTTTACAATGAGCAGTTCTTC
>TRBJ2-5|14|few|TRBD2|TRBV27
CASSLRAGEETQYF
TGTGCCAGCAGTTTAAGAGCGGGGGAGGAGACCCAGTACTTC
>TRBJ2-7|14|-|-|TRBV7-9
CASSLVDGTYEQYF
TGTGCCAGCAGCTTAGTGGACGGGACCTACGAGCAGTACTTC
>TRBJ1-3|16|-|-|TRBV7-6
CASSLDNRYSGNTIYF
TGTGCCAGCAGCTTAGACAACAGATACTCTGGAAACACCATATATTTT
>TRBJ2-5|12|-|-|TRBV3-1
CASSRGEGTQYF
TGTGCCAGCAGCCGGGGGGAAGGGACCCAGTACTTC
>TRBJ2-2|15|few|-|TRBV7-2
CASSGTGTTTGELFF
TGTGCCAGCAGCGGTACCGGGACAACTACCGGGGAGCTGTTTTTT
>TRBJ2-1|13|few|-|TRBV7-2
CASSLDLGNEQFF
TGTGCCAGCAGCTTAGACCTGGGCAATGAGCAGTTCTTC
>TRBJ2-1|15|many|-|TRBV12-5
CASGLWRTPYNEQFF
TGTGCTAGTGGTTTGTGGAGGACGCCCTACAATGAGCAGTTCTTC
>TRBJ2-6|14|few|-|TRBV6-4
CASSPFAGANVLTF
TGTGCCAGCAGTCCGTTTGCTGGGGCCAACGTCCTGACTTTC
>TRBJ2-7|15|few|TRBD2|TRBV6-2/TRBV6-3
CASSLGLAGTYEQYF
TGTGCCAGCAGCCTGGGACTAGCGGGCACCTACGAGCAGTACTTC
>TRBJ1-5|17|-|-|TRBV15
CATSTSILDLGNQPQHF
TGTGCCACCAGCACCTCTATTTTAGATTTGGGCAATCAGCCCCAGCATTTT
>TRBJ1-1|15|few|-|TRBV29-1
CSVGGGQTYNTEAFF
TGCAGCGTTGGGGGGGGACAAACTTATAACACTGAAGCTTTCTTT
>TRBJ2-1|17|few|TRBD1|TRBV5-1
CASSTGQGSSSYNEQFF
TGCGCCAGCAGCACAGGACAGGGATCAAGCTCCTACAATGAGCAGTTCTTC
>TRBJ2-3|15|many|TRBD2|TRBV4-3
CASSQTSGGADTQYF
TGCGCCAGCAGCCAAACTAGCGGGGGGGCAGATACGCAGTATTTT
>TRBJ2-1|15|few|TRBD2|TRBV7-9
CASSLVSGGNNEQFF
TGTGCCAGCAGCTTAGTCAGCGGGGGGAATAATGAGCAGTTCTTC
>TRBJ2-1|14|few|TRBD1|TRBV10-3
CAISPEAGGNEQFF
TGTGCCATCAGTCCAGAGGCAGGGGGCAATGAGCAGTTCTTC
>TRBJ2-5|13|-|-|TRBV27
CASSLSTGRPQYF
TGTGCCAGCAGTTTATCGACAGGGAGGCCCCAGTACTTC
>TRBJ1-6|15|many|-|TRBV7-8
CASSLVLASSSPLHF
TGTGCCAGCAGCTTAGTTCTGGCTTCGAGTTCACCCCTCCACTTT
>TRBJ2-2|16|-|TRBD2|TRBV7-6
CASSRSGGSNTGELFF
TGTGCCAGCAGCCGGAGCGGGGGTTCGAACACCGGGGAGCTGTTTTTT
>TRBJ1-1|12|once|-|TRBV5-6
CASSFSPVEAFF
TGTGCCAGCAGCTTCTCTCCAGTTGAAGCTTTCTTT
>TRBJ2-3|15|-|-|TRBV9
CASSVGQGSTDTQYF
TGTGCCAGCAGCGTTGGGCAGGGGAGCACAGATACGCAGTATTTT
>TRBJ2-3|18|few|TRBD2|TRBV29-1
CSARFGASGGSRTDTQYF
TGCAGCGCCCGATTTGGGGCTAGCGGGGGGTCCCGCACAGATACGCAGTATTTT
>TRBJ2-2|18|few|-|TRBV10-3
CAIKGTGGSGNTGELFFF
-
>TRBJ2-1|14|few|-|TRBV7-9
CASSLVALKNEQFF
TGTGCCAGCAGCTTAGTTGCCTTGAAGAATGAGCAGTTCTTC
>TRBJ1-2|14|few|TRBD1|TRBV5-6
CASSFGQANYGYTF
TGTGCCAGCAGCTTCGGACAGGCCAACTATGGCTACACCTTC
>TRBJ2-5|15|few|-|TRBV28
CASSLSLRPQETQYF
TGTGCCAGCAGTTTATCACTCAGGCCCCAAGAGACCCAGTACTTC
>TRBJ2-5|14|-|-|TRBV11-1
CASSKGGPQETQYF
TGTGCCAGCAGCAAGGGGGGTCCCCAAGAGACCCAGTACTTC
>TRBJ2-6|18|few|TRBD2|TRBV7-9
CASSFLAGRDSGANVLTF
TGTGCCAGCAGCTTTCTAGCGGGGAGGGACTCTGGGGCCAACGTCCTGACTTTC
>TRBJ1-5|13|-|-|TRBV29-1
CSVDLGSNQPQHF
TGCAGCGTTGACCTGGGGTCCAATCAGCCCCAGCATTTT
>TRBJ1-6|14|-|-|TRBV10-3
CAINHGSYNSPLHF
TGTGCCATCAATCATGGCTCCTATAATTCACCCCTCCACTTT
>TRBJ1-1|15|-|-|TRBV7-9
CASSLRSGLNTEAFF
TGTGCCAGCAGCTTACGATCGGGGCTGAACACTGAAGCTTTCTTT
>TRBJ2-2|15|many|TRBD1|TRBV15
CATRIQGFPTGELFF
TGTGCCACCAGAATACAGGGGTTCCCCACCGGGGAGCTGTTTTTT
>TRBJ2-3|15|few|-|TRBV2
CASSGTGVSTDTQYF
TGTGCCAGCAGTGGGACGGGGGTTAGCACAGATACGCAGTATTTT
>TRBJ2-1|15|-|-|TRBV10-3
CAISVNSAPYNEQFF
TGTGCCATCAGTGTGAACTCGGCCCCTTACAATGAGCAGTTCTTC
>TRBJ2-7|12|few|-|TRBV2
CASVLQGHEQYF
TGTGCCAGCGTGTTACAGGGCCACGAGCAGTACTTC
>TRBJ2-1|15|few|-|TRBV2
CASRDTTFSYNEQFF
TGTGCCAGCAGGGACACAACCTTCTCCTACAATGAGCAGTTCTTC
>TRBJ2-3|13|few|-|TRBV6-6
CAGNHRGTDTQYF
TGTGCCGGAAACCACAGGGGCACAGATACGCAGTATTTT
>TRBJ2-5|14|few|-|TRBV12-3/TRBV12-4
CASSHRGGQETQYF
TGTGCCAGTTCTCACAGGGGAGGGCAAGAGACCCAGTACTTC
>TRBJ2-1|14|-|-|TRBV7-2
CASSLALWVNEQFF
TGTGCCAGCAGCTTAGCGCTCTGGGTTAATGAGCAGTTCTTC
>TRBJ1-2|12|-|TRBD1|TRBV14
CASRRTGGGYTF
TGTGCCAGCAGACGGACAGGGGGTGGCTACACCTTC